A single sample gave rise to the 23 T cell receptor beta chains below, sequenced in a study of cytomegalovirus exposure and HLA in healthy donors. This PCR relied on a set of 60 Vbeta primers and 13 Jbeta primers. Data came from immunoSEQ multiplex PCR; TCRdb stores just in-frame clones and leaves some out. The table has 140,000 or so clones, roughly 80% seen once. Material for sequencing was PBMCs. The receptors stem from a woman between 35 and 50 years old in good health and CMV-seropositive.

This clone was counted once. The chain carries TRBV19 and TRBJ1-2; D is possibly TRBD1 (5 bases). Trimming removed 3 bases from V and 4 bases from J, with 9 bases in between. The CDR3 loop spans 13 amino acids. Germline CDR1 and CDR2: LNHDA and SQIVND (reference sequence). Here the CDR3 DNA reads TGTGCCAGTAGTATTGGCAGGGCCTATGGCTACACCTTC. Translated: CASSIGRAYGYTF.

Details on this clone: Other DNA sequences in the same sample also yield this CDR3. The chain employs TRBV9 and TRBJ2-7; 7 bases map to TRBD1. V shed 3 bases and J 2 bases; nucleotides not matched to a gene: 2. This CDR3 has 13 amino acids. Germline lookup yields CDR1 SGDLS and CDR2 YYNGEE. The chain's CDR3 is CASSDGTAYEQYF. CDR3 nucleotides: TGTGCCAGCAGCGATGGGACAGCCTACGAGCAGTACTTC.

This clone was seen a single time. The chain has TRBV27 and TRBJ2-1; maybe TRBD2 (6 bases). From germline, CDR1 is MNHEY and CDR2 SMNVEV (reference sequence). The CDR3 spans 15 residues. The V end was cut by 4 bases, the J end by 8 bases, with 18 bases between. The CDR3 here is CASSSRDWLTDEQFF. The CDR3 DNA reads TGTGCCAGCAGTTCTAGGGACTGGCTTACGGATGAGCAGTTCTTC.

J is TRBJ2-1 and V is TRBV7-9; the match to TRBD2 covers 14 bases. The CDR3 is made up of 19 amino acids. The J segment lost 5 bases and the V segment lost 5 bases, leaving 14 bases of the junction unmatched. Germline lookup yields CDR1 SEHNR and CDR2 FQNEAQ (reference sequence). CDR3 in DNA: TGTGCCAGCAGCCCGATCTTTGGGACTAGCGGGAGTTTAGACAATGAGCAGTTCTTC. It encodes CASSPIFGTSGSLDNEQFF. Filled out from reference TRBV7-9 and TRBJ2-1, the complete variable domain reads DTGVSQNPRHKITKRGQNVTFRCDPISEHNRLYWYRQTLGQGPEFLTYFQNEAQLEKSRLLSDRFSAERPKGSFSTLEIQRTEQGDSAMYLCASSPIFGTSGSLDNEQFFGPGTRLTVL.

V and J are TRBV15 and TRBJ1-1, with TRBD1 matching over 7 bases. The germline V gene encodes CDR1 LNHNV and CDR2 YYDKDF (reference sequence). V lost 8 bases to trimming and J lost 7 bases; unmatched junction nucleotides: 16. The CDR3 is 15 residues long. The CDR3 loop is CATFSQGVKLDEAFF. Written as DNA, the CDR3 is TGTGCCACCTTTTCGCAGGGGGTAAAATTGGATGAAGCTTTCTTT.

This rearrangement joins TRBV9 to TRBJ2-3; 8 bases are a match to TRBD2. Trimming removed 4 bases from V and 2 bases from J; junction bases left unmatched: 9. The CDR3 runs 16 residues. Germline V gene lookup returns CDR1 SGDLS and CDR2 YYNGEE. The chain's CDR3 is CASSPFGREVTDTQYF. CDR3 in DNA: TGTGCCAGCAGCCCATTTGGGCGGGAGGTCACAGATACGCAGTATTTT.

The chain combines TRBV7-9 with TRBJ1-4; a weak D match, TRBD1 (5 bases). V was clipped by 2 bases and J by 0 bases, with 13 bases between them. This CDR3 contains 17 residues. Germline V gene data show CDR1 as SEHNR and CDR2 as FQNEAQ (reference sequence). The CDR3 sequence: CASSLYEGLATNEKLFF. DNA of the CDR3: TGTGCCAGCAGCTTATACGAGGGACTAGCAACTAATGAAAAACTGTTTTTT.

The genes are TRBV11-3 and TRBJ2-7, with D perhaps matching TRBD2 (6 bases). Trimming took 5 bases from V and 2 from J, leaving 10 bases between them. Looked up from germline, CDR1 is SGHNT and CDR2 is YENEEA. This CDR3 region has 13 residues. CDR3 sequence reads: CASSLRGTYEQYF. The DNA for the CDR3 is TGTGCCAGCAGCCTACGGGGGACCTACGAGCAGTACTTC. Full variable domain (missing parts from reference TRBV11-3 and TRBJ2-7): EAGVVQSPRYKIIEKKQPVAFWCNPISGHNTLYWYLQNLGQGPELLIRYENEEAVDDSQLPKDRFSAERLKGVDSTLKIQPAELGDSAVYLCASSLRGTYEQYFGPGTRLTVT.

Turning to this clone: A read error may account for a junction end that differs from germline. The sample carries other DNA sequences with the same CDR3. The chain uses TRBV5-4 and TRBJ2-5; TRBD1 matches 7 bases. The germline gives CDR1 SGHNT, CDR2 YYREEE (reference sequence). This CDR3 is built from 16 residues. The CDR3 region has the DNA TGCGCCAGCAGCTTTGGACAGGCGAGGGGCCAAGAGACCCAGTACTTC. This sequence encodes CASSFGQARGQETQYF.

The genes are TRBV5-1 and TRBJ2-2, with 12 bases identical to TRBD1. CDR3 length equals 16 residues. Germline V gene lookup returns CDR1 SGHRS and CDR2 YFSETQ. V trimming: 3 bases; J trimming: 7 bases; junction bases outside the gene matches: 7. The CDR3: CASSSPGQGAIGELFF. CDR3 bases: TGCGCCAGCAGCTCACCGGGACAGGGGGCTATCGGGGAGCTGTTTTTT.

The CDR3 DNA follows: TGTGCCAGCTCACCCATCATCGGGACTATTCAAGAGACCCAGTACTTC. Encoded protein: CASSPIIGTIQETQYF. The gene calls are TRBV18 and TRBJ2-5, with 7 bases fitting TRBD2. This CDR3 has 16 residues. In germline, CDR1 is KGHSH, CDR2 LQKENI. V gave up 3 bases and J gave up 2 bases; unmatched junction bases: 9. The variable domain in full, completed from reference TRBV18 and TRBJ2-5, reads NAGVMQNPRHLVRRRGQEARLRCSPMKGHSHVYWYRQLPEEGLKFMVYLQKENIIDESGMPKERFSAEFPKEGPSILRIQQVVRGDSAAYFCASSPIIGTIQETQYFGPGTRLLVL.

This chain connects TRBV9 to TRBJ2-1; 9 nucleotides align to TRBD2. The CDR3 is made up of 16 amino acids. Trimming cost V 0 bases and J 2 bases; bases outside gene matches: 3. CDR1 and CDR2 from the germline V gene are SGDLS and YYNGEE. CDR3 in amino acids: CASSVASGATYNEQFF. As DNA, the CDR3 is TGTGCCAGCAGCGTAGCTAGCGGGGCAACCTACAATGAGCAGTTCTTC.

The rearrangement uses TRBV6-5 and TRBJ2-5, with D possibly matching TRBD2 (5 bases). Trimming stripped 6 bases from V and 4 bases from J, with 15 bases between. The V gene's germline CDR1 is MNHEY and CDR2 SVGAGI. CDR3 length: 14 residues. This chain's CDR3 is CASRGLLGRETQYF. The CDR3 DNA follows: TGTGCCAGCAGAGGCCTACTTGGGAGAGAGACCCAGTACTTC.

The rearrangement links TRBV7-2 to TRBJ1-1; D might be TRBD1 (5 bases). V gave up 4 bases and J gave up 5 bases, with 8 bases separating them. The CDR3 extends over 12 amino acids. The germline V gene has CDR1 SGHTA and CDR2 FQGNSA. The CDR3 DNA is TGTGCCAGCAGCTCCCGGGGGACTGAAGCTTTCTTT. Protein: CASSSRGTEAFF.

In its sample, this clone was seen once. V and J are TRBV5-1 and TRBJ2-2; 10 bases align to TRBD2. V lost 0 bases and J lost 7; bases outside the gene matches: 3. This CDR3 has 15 residues. CDR1 is SGHRS, CDR2 YFSETQ, per germline. The CDR3 reads CASSLGASGSGELFF. CDR3 in DNA: TGCGCCAGCAGCTTGGGGGCTAGCGGGAGCGGGGAGCTGTTTTTT.

V gene TRBV30 combines with J gene TRBJ2-5; unclear D gene. CDR1 and CDR2 (germline): GTSNPN, SVGIG (reference sequence). This CDR3 has 12 amino acids. V lost 0 bases, J lost 3 bases, and 5 bases lay in between. CDR3 residues: CAWSVLKETQYF. CDR3 sequence (DNA): TGTGCCTGGAGTGTACTGAAAGAGACCCAGTACTTC.

There are a few counts of this clone. The chain is built from TRBV5-1 and TRBJ1-4; 7 bases are a match to TRBD1. Germline V gene sequence: CDR1 SGHRS, CDR2 YFSETQ. J was trimmed by 8 bases and V by 0 bases; bases with no gene match: 4. CDR3 length: 14 amino acids. The CDR3 sequence is CASSLGRGREKLFF. As DNA, the CDR3 is TGCGCCAGCAGCTTGGGGAGGGGGCGCGAAAAACTGTTTTTT. Based on the CDR3 plus reference TRBV5-1 and TRBJ1-4, the full variable domain is KAGVTQTPRYLIKTRGQQVTLSCSPISGHRSVSWYQQTPGQGLQFLFEYFSETQRNKGNFPGRFSGRQFSNSRSEMNVSTLELGDSALYLCASSLGRGREKLFFGSGTQLSVL.

A word on this clone: This same CDR3 is encoded by further DNA sequences in the sample. The chain uses TRBV9 and TRBJ1-2, with 8 bases identical to TRBD1. CDR1 and CDR2 (germline): SGDLS, YYNGEE. J lost 2 bases, V lost 4 bases, and 4 bases had no gene match. The CDR3 spans 14 residues. The chain's CDR3 is CASSPRQGNYGYTF. The CDR3 nucleotides are TGTGCCAGCAGCCCGCGACAGGGGAACTATGGCTACACCTTC.

V is TRBV30 and J is TRBJ2-1; TRBD2 might be the D (5 bases). The CDR3 is 12 residues long. The germline CDR1 and CDR2 sequences are GTSNPN and SVGIG (reference sequence). V gave up 4 bases and J gave up 5 bases, with 9 bases separating them. CDR3 in amino acids: CAWKRGNNEQFF. As DNA, the CDR3 is TGTGCCTGGAAACGGGGAAACAATGAGCAGTTCTTC.

This clone was counted a few times. The gene calls are TRBV6-4 and TRBJ2-7; 9 nucleotides agree with TRBD1. The CDR3 length is 10 residues. Germline loops: CDR1 MRHNA, CDR2 SNTAGT. The CDR3 spells CARGQGAPWV. CDR3 sequence (DNA): TGTGCCAGGGGACAGGGTGCCCCTTGGGTC.

The chain employs TRBV7-2 and TRBJ2-1; weak D call: TRBD2 (6 bases). The germline V and J ends were trimmed by 5 bases and 12 bases, with 11 bases remaining between them. The germline V gene has CDR1 SGHTA and CDR2 FQGNSA. The CDR3 covers 11 residues. The CDR3 loop reads CASSKKLAQFF. DNA of the CDR3: TGTGCCAGCAGCAAGAAACTAGCGCAGTTCTTC.

The CDR3 bases are TGTGCCAGCTCACCACCTCTACTGACTAGCGGGGCCAACGAGCAGTACTTC. Residues: CASSPPLLTSGANEQYF. The chain has TRBV18 and TRBJ2-5; TRBD2 matches 11 bases. The J call may be in error: the DNA end matches TRBJ2-7 better. CDR1 is KGHSH, CDR2 LQKENI, per germline. The CDR3 runs to 17 residues.

The chain is built from TRBV7-2 and TRBJ2-3; 13 nucleotides line up with TRBD2. The CDR3 totals 16 residues. V lost 5 bases, J lost 4 bases, and 6 bases stayed unmatched. Germline CDR1 reads SGHTA; CDR2 reads FQGNSA. The CDR3: CASSVTSGGAADTQYF. In nucleotides, the CDR3 is TGTGCCAGCAGCGTTACTAGCGGGGGGGCCGCAGATACGCAGTATTTT.